The 21 T cell receptor beta chains below all came from one sample that was sequenced in a study of blood T cell repertoires in COVID-19 (dated by TCRdb to 2019 to 2021). The library relied on the immunoSEQ multiplex PCR assay. Imported from immuneACCESS, the table was reduced by TCRdb to in-frame sequences with V and J called. These copies leave out some clones; in studies compared against another copy, an unresolved V gene accounts for under half, and the cause of the remainder is not known. The sample contains about 300,000 clones, around 87% of them found a single time. The ten largest make up 1.3% of the sample. Source material: peripheral blood. These TCRs come from a man aged 65 to 79 with acute or convalescent COVID-19.

V and J are TRBV28 and TRBJ2-1; 7 nucleotides match TRBD2. The CDR3 covers 15 residues. The V gene end was trimmed by 3 bases and the J gene end by 9 bases; junction bases not matched to a gene: 11. From germline, CDR1 is MDHEN and CDR2 SYDVKM. Here the CDR3 reads CASSFIGGSQVEQFF. CDR3 DNA: TGTGCCAGCAGTTTTATCGGCGGGAGCCAGGTTGAGCAGTTCTTC.

The chain employs TRBV5-1 and TRBJ2-3; 9 positions match TRBD1. The CDR3 has 14 residues. Germline lookup yields CDR1 SGHRS and CDR2 YFSETQ. The junction had 4 bases not matched to a gene; V was cut back by 7 bases and J by 1 base. This CDR3 is CASLQGAGTDTQYF. The CDR3 nucleotides read TGCGCCAGCCTACAGGGGGCTGGCACAGATACGCAGTATTTT.

V usage is TRBV28 and J usage is TRBJ1-6, with TRBD1 matching 9 bases. V lost 6 bases to trimming and J lost 9 bases; unmatched junction nucleotides: 3. CDR1 MDHEN and CDR2 SYDVKM come from the germline V gene. The CDR3 spans 13 residues. Here the CDR3 DNA reads TGTGCCAGCAGGGACAGGGGCGGTTCACCCCTCCACTTT. Its protein is CASRDRGGSPLHF.

The chain employs TRBV19 and TRBJ2-3; TRBD2 matches at 10 bases. The CDR3 consists of 16 residues. Germline V gene lookup returns CDR1 LNHDA and CDR2 SQIVND (reference sequence). The V and J ends lost 3 bases and 8 bases, in that order; junction bases with no gene match: 11. DNA for the CDR3: TGTGCCAGTAGTATCAACCCCGGGACTAGCGCGGGTACGCAGTATTTT. Encoded protein: CASSINPGTSAGTQYF.

This clone was recorded a few times. CDR3 in amino acids: CATSETSGRPQRAAYNEQFF. The CDR3 nucleotides are TGTGCCACCAGTGAGACTAGCGGGAGGCCCCAAAGAGCTGCCTACAATGAGCAGTTCTTC. The chain is built from TRBV24-1 and TRBJ2-1; TRBD2 agrees at 13 bases. Germline CDR1 reads KGHDR; CDR2 reads SFDVKD. The length of the CDR3 is 20 residues. Trimming removed 4 bases from V and 2 bases from J; junction bases left unmatched: 13.

The chain recombines TRBV18 with TRBJ2-3, with 13 bases matching TRBD2. The V and J ends lost 4 bases and 6 bases, in that order; junction bases with no gene match: 10. The CDR3 has 17 amino acids. Germline CDR1 is KGHSH and CDR2 is LQKENI. CDR3 sequence reads: CASSLRTSGSFPDTQYF. CDR3 bases: TGTGCCAGCTCACTGAGGACTAGCGGGAGTTTCCCGGATACGCAGTATTTT.

The chain is built from TRBV5-1 and TRBJ2-7; 9 bases fit TRBD1. The CDR3 totals 13 residues. Germline values: CDR1 SGHRS, CDR2 YFSETQ. Unmatched junction bases numbered 4, after V lost 5 bases and J lost 4 bases. CDR3 region: CASRGGTGYEQYF. The CDR3 DNA is TGCGCCAGCAGGGGGGGGACAGGGTACGAGCAGTACTTC.

The CDR3 coding sequence is TGTGCCGCTGGGCCAACGGGACAGGGGTCCCACGAGCAGTACTTC. This encodes CAAGPTGQGSHEQYF. The chain combines TRBV5-4 with TRBJ2-7; 10 positions agree with TRBD1. After removal of 10 bases from V and 5 bases from J, the junction contained 15 bases not matched to a gene. Germline V gene sequence: CDR1 SGHNT, CDR2 YYREEE (reference sequence). CDR3 length equals 15 residues.

This clone was found once. The chain employs TRBV10-1 and TRBJ2-7; D unclear. The CDR3 runs to 14 residues. V lost 3 bases, J lost 2 bases, and 11 bases lay in between. Germline assignment: CDR1 WNHNN and CDR2 SYGVQD (reference sequence). The CDR3 loop reads CASSEQASPYEQYF. The CDR3 bases are TGCGCCAGCAGTGAACAAGCGAGTCCCTACGAGCAGTACTTC.

V usage is TRBV18 and J usage is TRBJ2-2, with 13 bases lining up with TRBD2. CDR1 and CDR2 (germline): KGHSH, LQKENI. V dropped 5 bases and J dropped 1; count of bases not matched to a gene: 4. This CDR3 region has 17 residues. The CDR3 DNA follows: TGTGCCAGCTCAAGACTAGCGGGAGGACTGAACACCGGGGAGCTGTTTTTT. Translated, it gives CASSRLAGGLNTGELFF.

The V gene is TRBV7-6, the J gene TRBJ2-7; 7 positions agree with TRBD1. CDR1 SGHVS and CDR2 FNYEAQ come from the germline V gene. Losses at the gene ends were 5 bases for V and 5 bases for J; bases not matched to a gene: 12. The length of the CDR3 is 15 residues. The CDR3 region is CASSPTTGFGDEQYF. DNA of the CDR3: TGTGCCAGCAGCCCGACGACAGGGTTTGGTGACGAGCAGTACTTC.

The J gene is TRBJ2-5, the V gene TRBV6-5; 11 positions match TRBD1. The CDR3 has 14 amino acids. The germline V gene has CDR1 MNHEY and CDR2 SVGAGI. Losses at the gene ends were 2 bases for V and 4 bases for J; bases not matched to a gene: 0. As DNA, the CDR3 is TGTGCCAGCAGTTACGGGACAGGGGGAGAGACCCAGTACTTC. It is translated as CASSYGTGGETQYF.

The chain recombines TRBV11-2 with TRBJ1-2, with 11 bases that match TRBD1. J gave up 4 bases and V 6 bases, and 10 bases lay outside the gene matches. This CDR3 is built from 16 residues. Germline V CDR1 and CDR2: SGHAT, FQNNGV. Here the CDR3 reads CASSYPPGTGGYGYTF. DNA for the CDR3: TGTGCCAGCAGTTATCCACCCGGGACAGGGGGCTATGGCTACACCTTC. The entire variable domain, with the rest obtained from reference TRBV11-2 and TRBJ1-2, is as follows: EAGVAQSPRYKIIEKRQSVAFWCNPISGHATLYWYQQILGQGPKLLIQFQNNGVVDDSQLPKDRFSAERLKGVDSTLKIQPAKLEDSAVYLCASSYPPGTGGYGYTFGSGTRLTVV.

This sequence joins TRBV18 and TRBJ2-7; 9 nucleotides agree with TRBD1. In germline, CDR1 is KGHSH, CDR2 LQKENI. The CDR3 covers 16 residues. The V gene end was trimmed by 0 bases and the J gene end by 6 bases; junction bases not matched to a gene: 9. In DNA, the CDR3 is TGTGCCAGCTCACCACCGTGGGAACAGGGGGCTTTCGAGCAGTACTTC. It encodes CASSPPWEQGAFEQYF. Using reference TRBV18 and TRBJ2-7 for the parts outside the CDR3, the full variable domain is NAGVMQNPRHLVRRRGQEARLRCSPMKGHSHVYWYRQLPEEGLKFMVYLQKENIIDESGMPKERFSAEFPKEGPSILRIQQVVRGDSAAYFCASSPPWEQGAFEQYFGPGTRLTVT.

The chain links TRBV6-6 to TRBJ2-7; D may be TRBD2 (5 bases). Per germline, CDR1 MNHNY and CDR2 SVGAGI (reference sequence). The CDR3 sequence is 13 residues long. V lost 6 bases to trimming and J lost 2 bases, with 11 bases between them. For the CDR3, the DNA is TGTGCCAGCAGCGACGGCGGGCCCTACGAGCAGTACTTC. This translates into CASSDGGPYEQYF.

The chain joins TRBV27 to TRBJ2-7, with TRBD2 matching 8 bases. Germline CDR1 MNHEY, CDR2 SMNVEV (reference sequence). The CDR3 covers 16 residues. Germline trimming cut 2 bases from V and 4 bases from J; bases unmatched to any gene: 10. CDR3 loop: CASSLKAGRVVYEQYF. The CDR3, as DNA: TGTGCCAGCAGTTTAAAGGCCGGGAGGGTGGTATACGAGCAGTACTTC.

The genes are TRBV29-1 and TRBJ2-3; weak D call: TRBD2 (6 bases). Looked up from germline, CDR1 is SQVTM and CDR2 is ANQGSEA. V was trimmed by 2 bases and J by 1 base, leaving 7 bases between them. This CDR3 is 13 amino acids long. CDR3 nucleotides: TGCAGCGTTGAATCTAGCGGCACAGATACGCAGTATTTT. Its protein product is CSVESSGTDTQYF.

CDR3 residues: CASGSGTGLNQPQHF. DNA for the CDR3: TGTGCCAGCGGATCCGGGACAGGGCTCAATCAGCCCCAGCATTTT. The chain employs TRBV28 and TRBJ1-5; 9 bases agree with TRBD1. The CDR3 length is 15 residues. CDR1 and CDR2 from the germline V gene are MDHEN and SYDVKM. Trimming cost V 8 bases and J 3 bases; bases outside gene matches: 8.

The genes are TRBV12-3 or TRBV12-4 and TRBJ2-7; D is undetermined. This CDR3 contains 13 residues. V was clipped by 3 bases and J by 1 base, with 7 bases between them. Here the CDR3 reads CASSFPGSYEQYF. As DNA, the CDR3 is TGTGCCAGCAGTTTTCCAGGTTCCTACGAGCAGTACTTC.

The chain joins TRBV6-1 to TRBJ1-6; TRBD1 aligns across 8 bases. CDR1 is MNHNS and CDR2 is SASEGT in the germline V gene. The CDR3 consists of 14 residues. The ends lost 6 bases at V and 9 bases at J; junction bases unmatched: 7. In DNA, the CDR3 is TGTGCCAGCAGCCCCGACAGGGGAAGTTCACCCCTCCACTTT. It yields the protein CASSPDRGSSPLHF.

This clone was picked up one time. The V call is TRBV11-3, the J call TRBJ2-1; perhaps TRBD1 as D (6 bases). V was shortened by 3 bases and J by 2 bases, with 11 bases between the two germline ends. Germline V gene lookup returns CDR1 SGHNT and CDR2 YENEEA. The CDR3 covers 15 residues. CDR3 coding DNA: TGTGCCAGCAGCTTGGGGCAGGGGCCCTACAATGAGCAGTTCTTC. Protein: CASSLGQGPYNEQFF.